This TCR beta chain was recorded in a study of blood T cell repertoires in COVID-19. About the research overall: Acute-phase and convalescent COVID-19 samples originated in the United States, Italy and Spain.

The length of the CDR3 is 14 residues. CDR1 is LGHDT, CDR2 YNNKEL, per germline (reference sequence). V lost 7 bases to trimming and J lost 5 bases; unmatched junction nucleotides: 10. In the original analysis: Amplification with reference gene primers provided the estimates of nucleated cell counts. Data came from immunoSEQ multiplex PCR; TCRdb stores just in-frame clones and leaves some out. V and J calls and clone size follow that table, whereas D and trimming were derived from the DNA. Among about 220,000 clones listed, under 90% were seen once. The chain carries TRBV3-1 (or the pseudogene TRBV3-2) and TRBJ2-5, with 7 bases that match TRBD2. The specimen sequenced was peripheral blood. This clonotype was obtained from an elderly woman with acute or convalescent COVID-19. This chain's CDR3 is CASTGRVGGETQYF. CDR3 nucleotide sequence: TGTGCCAGCACAGGGAGAGTCGGGGGGGAGACCCAGTACTTC.